These 28 T cell receptor beta chains share one sample of origin, sequenced in a study of monozygotic twins with inflammatory bowel disease. Following a re-call of the 5' RACE reads, TCRdb has one entry per CDR3 protein and lacks DNA. The sample data list around 380,000 distinct CDR3 sequences. Sample: blood. These receptors originate from a human donor with ulcerative colitis or Crohn's disease, or a healthy co-twin of an affected twin (not recorded which).

The chain combines TRBV6-5 with TRBJ1-4. Germline V CDR1 and CDR2: MNHEY, SVGAGI. This CDR3 spans 15 amino acids. The CDR3 sequence: CASSYSTGGGEKLFF.

This sequence joins TRBV7-2 and TRBJ2-7. In germline, CDR1 is SGHTA, CDR2 FQGNSA. The CDR3 has 12 residues. The CDR3 protein is CASSSSWREQYF.

The chain links TRBV5-1 to TRBJ2-3; TCRdb's D gene call, TRBD2, goes unchecked for lack of DNA. In germline, CDR1 is SGHRS, CDR2 YFSETQ. CDR3 size: 15 residues. The CDR3 here is CASSFGLAGSDTQYF.

The chain employs TRBV6-1 and TRBJ2-5; with no DNA, the TCRdb D assignment of TRBD1 cannot be verified. Germline V gene sequence: CDR1 MNHNS, CDR2 SASEGT. The CDR3 runs 13 residues. The CDR3 here is CASAQGTKETQYF.

The CDR3 here is CAISAGLDEQFF. The chain combines TRBV10-3 with TRBJ2-1. The germline V gene has CDR1 ENHRY and CDR2 SYGVKD. This CDR3 is 12 amino acids long.

The chain uses TRBV6-1 and TRBJ1-4; TCRdb outputs TRBD1, but without DNA this stays unchecked. Germline assignment: CDR1 MNHNS and CDR2 SASEGT. The CDR3 is 12 amino acids. The CDR3 protein is CASSSDREKLFF.

The rearrangement joins TRBV5-4 to TRBJ1-1; TCRdb gives TRBD1 as the D gene, but with no DNA this cannot be confirmed. Germline CDR1 reads SGHNT; CDR2 reads YYREEE (reference sequence). This CDR3 contains 15 residues. CDR3: CASSLAITGGSEAFF.

V usage is TRBV12-3 or TRBV12-4 and J usage is TRBJ1-5. This CDR3 contains 15 residues. This CDR3 is CASRGDSGTNQPQHF.

This chain uses TRBV24-1 with TRBJ2-1; there is no DNA to check the TCRdb D call of TRBD2. The CDR3 length is 15 residues. Germline loops: CDR1 KGHDR, CDR2 SFDVKD. CDR3 sequence: CATSDPRTSGYEQFF.

The J gene is TRBJ2-4, the V gene TRBV18; the TCRdb D gene call, TRBD1, has no DNA to confirm it. There are 16 residues in the CDR3. Germline CDR1 KGHSH, CDR2 LQKENI. The CDR3 sequence: CASSPRDRIDKNIQYF.

V gene TRBV5-1 combines with J gene TRBJ1-1. Germline CDR1 reads SGHRS; CDR2 reads YFSETQ. The CDR3 totals 15 residues. The CDR3 here is CASSLVGGRGAEAFF.

CDR3: CASSLDRLDEKLFF. The V call is TRBV6-6, the J call TRBJ1-4. From germline, CDR1 is MNHNY and CDR2 SVGAGI (reference sequence). The CDR3 is made up of 14 amino acids.

This chain links TRBV5-1 with TRBJ2-1; TCRdb proposes TRBD1, but this gene call is untestable without DNA. Germline CDR1 is SGHRS and CDR2 is YFSETQ. The CDR3 has 14 residues. The CDR3 loop reads CASTLGPPGGEQFF.

V is TRBV2 and J is TRBJ1-4; TCRdb designates TRBD1, a call that cannot be tested without DNA. The CDR3 extends over 15 amino acids. Germline loops: CDR1 SNHLY, CDR2 FYNNEI. The CDR3 loop reads CASSEGTASDEKLFF.

V gene TRBV7-9 combines with J gene TRBJ1-3. The germline gives CDR1 SEHNR, CDR2 FQNEAQ (reference sequence). The CDR3 is made up of 14 amino acids. CDR3 amino acids: CASSRQLNRNTIYF.

The genes are TRBV7-9 and TRBJ2-5. This CDR3 is 14 amino acids long. The germline V gene has CDR1 SEHNR and CDR2 FQNEAQ (reference sequence). The CDR3 region is CASSIKTDQETQYF.

The chain joins TRBV5-1 to TRBJ2-5. CDR1 SGHRS and CDR2 YFSETQ come from the germline V gene. This CDR3 comprises 15 residues. The CDR3 reads CASSYVGFHQETQYF.

This chain links TRBV2 with TRBJ2-7. Germline values: CDR1 SNHLY, CDR2 FYNNEI. This CDR3 region has 13 residues. This CDR3 is CASIIRNYYEQYF. The full variable domain, with the rest looked up from reference TRBV2 and TRBJ2-7, is EPEVTQTPSHQVTQMGQEVILRCVPISNHLYFYWYRQILGQKVEFLVSFYNNEISEKSEIFDDQFSVERPDGSNFTLKIRSTKLEDSAMYFCASIIRNYYEQYFGPGTRLTVT.

This chain joins TRBV7-3 and TRBJ2-1; lacking DNA, the TRBD2 call made by TCRdb goes unchecked. CDR3 size: 12 residues. Germline V gives CDR1 SGHTA, CDR2 FQGTGA. CDR3 loop: CASSKDSEIKFF.

This chain links TRBV5-1 with TRBJ2-3; TCRdb's D call, TRBD1, is unchecked because there is no DNA. The CDR3 contains 15 residues. Germline CDR1 is SGHRS and CDR2 is YFSETQ. CDR3 loop: CASSLIRQGTDTQYF.

The rearrangement joins TRBV20-1 to TRBJ1-3. Germline CDR1 and CDR2: DFQATT and SNEGSKA (reference sequence). The CDR3 runs to 14 residues. The CDR3 protein is CSANRASSGNTIYF.

The V call is TRBV20-1, the J call TRBJ2-5; the TRBD2 assignment by TCRdb is unverifiable without DNA. Germline CDR1 and CDR2: DFQATT and SNEGSKA (reference sequence). CDR3 length equals 15 residues. Here the CDR3 reads CSARVFTTSDETQYF.

The genes are TRBV3-1 and TRBJ2-1; TCRdb proposes TRBD1, but this gene call is untestable without DNA. Germline values: CDR1 LGHDT, CDR2 YNNKEL (reference sequence). The CDR3 is 12 amino acids. CDR3 residues: CASSEPGQAVFF.

The genes are TRBV13 and TRBJ2-1; TCRdb picks TRBD2, but there is no DNA to check that call. From germline, CDR1 is PRHDT and CDR2 FYEKMQ (reference sequence). This CDR3 region has 16 residues. CDR3 region: CASSPSWGATYNEQFF.

The chain combines TRBV5-5 with TRBJ2-3; checking the TCRdb D call of TRBD1 is not possible without DNA. Per germline, CDR1 SGHKS and CDR2 YYEKEE (reference sequence). The CDR3 extends over 14 amino acids. The CDR3 loop reads CASTSLKGIDTQYF.

This sequence joins TRBV12-3 or TRBV12-4 and TRBJ2-7; TCRdb's D call, TRBD2, is unchecked because there is no DNA. The CDR3 sequence is 14 residues long. The CDR3 sequence: CASGSGTSFHEQYF.

The chain carries TRBV7-2 and TRBJ2-7. The CDR3 extends over 16 amino acids. Germline CDR1 reads SGHTA; CDR2 reads FQGNSA. This CDR3 reads CASSLVTRVSDYEQYF.

The gene calls are TRBV24-1 and TRBJ2-1; the TRBD2 assignment by TCRdb is unverifiable without DNA. The CDR3 length is 13 residues. Germline V gene sequence: CDR1 KGHDR, CDR2 SFDVKD. The CDR3 protein is CATSDLERREQFF.